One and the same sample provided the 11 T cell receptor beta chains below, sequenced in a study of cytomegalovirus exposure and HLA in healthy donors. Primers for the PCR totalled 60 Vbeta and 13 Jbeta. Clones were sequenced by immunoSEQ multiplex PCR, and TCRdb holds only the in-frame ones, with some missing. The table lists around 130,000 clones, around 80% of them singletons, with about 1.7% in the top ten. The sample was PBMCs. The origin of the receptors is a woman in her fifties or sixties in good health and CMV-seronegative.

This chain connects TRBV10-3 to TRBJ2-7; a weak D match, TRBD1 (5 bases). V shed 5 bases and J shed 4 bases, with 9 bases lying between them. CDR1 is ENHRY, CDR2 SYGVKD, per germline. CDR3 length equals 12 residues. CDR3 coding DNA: TGTGCCATCAGTAACCCAGGGTACGAGCAGTACGTC. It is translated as CAISNPGYEQYV.

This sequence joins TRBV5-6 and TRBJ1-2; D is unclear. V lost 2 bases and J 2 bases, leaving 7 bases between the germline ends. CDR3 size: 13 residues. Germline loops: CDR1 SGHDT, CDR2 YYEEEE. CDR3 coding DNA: TGTGCCAGCAGCTTCACAACCAACTATGGCTACACCTTC. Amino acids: CASSFTTNYGYTF.

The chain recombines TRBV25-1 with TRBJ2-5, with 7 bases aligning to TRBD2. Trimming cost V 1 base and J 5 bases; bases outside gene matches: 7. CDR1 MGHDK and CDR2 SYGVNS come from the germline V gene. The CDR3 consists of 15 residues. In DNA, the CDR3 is TGTGCCAGCAGTGAATTGGCGGGAGTCATGGAGACCCAGTACTTC. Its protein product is CASSELAGVMETQYF. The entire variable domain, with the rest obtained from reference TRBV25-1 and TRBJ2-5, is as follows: EADIYQTPRYLVIGTGKKITLECSQTMGHDKMYWYQQDPGMELHLIHYSYGVNSTEKGDLSSESTVSRIRTEHFPLTLESARPSHTSQYLCASSELAGVMETQYFGPGTRLLVL.

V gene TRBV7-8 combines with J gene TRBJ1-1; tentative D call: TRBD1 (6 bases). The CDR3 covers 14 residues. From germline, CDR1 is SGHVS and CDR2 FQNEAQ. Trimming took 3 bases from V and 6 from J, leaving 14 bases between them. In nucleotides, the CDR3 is TGTGCCAGCAGCTTCCTTGTAGGGGGTGCTGAAGCTTTCTTT. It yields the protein CASSFLVGGAEAFF.

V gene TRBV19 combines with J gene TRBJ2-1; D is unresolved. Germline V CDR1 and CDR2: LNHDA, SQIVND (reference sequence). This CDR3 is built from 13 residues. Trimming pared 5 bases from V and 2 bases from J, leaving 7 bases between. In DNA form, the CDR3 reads TGTGCCAGTAGTGTAGCAACCTACAATGAGCAGTTCTTC. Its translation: CASSVATYNEQFF.

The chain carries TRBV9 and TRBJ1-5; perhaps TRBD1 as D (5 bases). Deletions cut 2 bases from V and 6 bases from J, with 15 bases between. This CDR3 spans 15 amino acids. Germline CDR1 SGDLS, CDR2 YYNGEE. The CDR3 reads CASSVGGTETQPQHF. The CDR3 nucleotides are TGTGCCAGCAGCGTCGGGGGGACCGAGACTCAGCCCCAGCATTTT.

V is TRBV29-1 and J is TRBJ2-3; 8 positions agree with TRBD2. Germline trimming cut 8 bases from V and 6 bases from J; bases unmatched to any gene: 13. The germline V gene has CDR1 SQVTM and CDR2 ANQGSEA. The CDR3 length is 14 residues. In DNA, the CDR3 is TGCAGCTTCTCTCTTATAGCGGGAAGCGATACGCAGTATTTT. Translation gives CSFSLIAGSDTQYF.

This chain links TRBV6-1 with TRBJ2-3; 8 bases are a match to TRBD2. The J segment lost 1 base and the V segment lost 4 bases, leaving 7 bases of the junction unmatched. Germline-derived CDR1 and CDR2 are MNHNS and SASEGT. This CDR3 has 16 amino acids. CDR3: CASSGYSGTRTDTQYF. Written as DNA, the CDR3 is TGTGCCAGCAGTGGGTATAGCGGGACCCGCACAGATACGCAGTATTTT.

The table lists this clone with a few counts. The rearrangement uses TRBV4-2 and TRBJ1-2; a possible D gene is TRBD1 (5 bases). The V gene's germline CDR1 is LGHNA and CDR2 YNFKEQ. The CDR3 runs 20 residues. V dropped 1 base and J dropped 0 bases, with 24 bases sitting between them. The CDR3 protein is CASSQGGGGQAQSSNYGYTF. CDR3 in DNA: TGTGCCAGCAGCCAAGGGGGGGGAGGCCAGGCCCAATCTTCTAACTATGGCTACACCTTC.

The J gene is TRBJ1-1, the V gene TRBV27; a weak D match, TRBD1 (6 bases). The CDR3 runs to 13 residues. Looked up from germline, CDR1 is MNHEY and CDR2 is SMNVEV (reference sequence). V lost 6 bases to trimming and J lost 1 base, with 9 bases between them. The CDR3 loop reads CASRDRPNTEAFF. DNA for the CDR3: TGTGCCAGCAGGGACAGACCGAACACTGAAGCTTTCTTT.

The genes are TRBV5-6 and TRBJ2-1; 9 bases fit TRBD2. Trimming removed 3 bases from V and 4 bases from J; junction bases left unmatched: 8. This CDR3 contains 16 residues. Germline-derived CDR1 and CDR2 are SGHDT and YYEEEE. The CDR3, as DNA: TGTGCCAGCAGCTGGAAGAGTAGCGGGAGTTACAATGAGCAGTTCTTC. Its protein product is CASSWKSSGSYNEQFF.